The entry that follows covers one TCR beta chain sequence. Profiled with immunoSEQ multiplex PCR; TCRdb holds only in-frame clones, not every one. The profile shows around 12,000 clones, roughly 80% of them singletons. The treatment denotes: randomized to nivolumab then ipilimumab (arm A) or the reverse (arm B). The length of the CDR3 is 14 residues. The germline V gene encodes CDR1 SGDLS and CDR2 YYNGEE. The data are from a study of sequential checkpoint blockade in melanoma. Whole-study context: Arm A got nivolumab then ipilimumab; arm B the reverse, 1:1. Maintenance nivolumab came after either treatment sequence.

This chain links TRBV9 with TRBJ2-5, with D maybe TRBD2 (6 bases). TRBJ2-7 explains the end of the DNA better; the J call may be wrong. The receptor's source is a human donor with melanoma. The sequences come from CD8+ T cells sorted from blood (inferred from file names), collected from a patient given nivolumab and ipilimumab in sequence. CDR3 amino acids: CASSVGRGGYEQYF. In DNA, the CDR3 is TGTGCCAGCAGCGTAGGTCGGGGAGGCTACGAGCAGTACTTC.